This T cell receptor (beta chain) was identified in a study of T cells after yellow fever vaccination. Regarding the study as a whole: In post-booster samples, most primary-vaccination clones reappeared (96% CD4, 75% to 90% CD8).

TCRdb independently ran MiXCR on the 5' RACE reads; one entry per CDR3 protein. The sample has hundreds of thousands of distinct CDR3 sequences; 20% to 25% are singletons. This clonotype was counted only a few times. What it binds is unknown. V was clipped by 1 base and J by 5 bases, with 11 bases between them. CDR1 LGHDT and CDR2 YNNKEL come from the germline V gene (reference sequence). This CDR3 is 14 amino acids long. This receptor was obtained from a man aged 18 to 29 who received the YFV17D yellow fever vaccine. The chain recombines TRBV3-1 with TRBJ2-5; perhaps TRBD2 as D (6 bases). The sequenced sample was PBMCs, obtained roughly 20 days after the first yellow fever vaccination. CDR3 region: CASSQGLVRETQYF. CDR3 nucleotide sequence: TGTGCCAGCAGCCAAGGACTAGTGAGGGAGACCCAGTACTTC.